The clone carrying this T cell receptor (beta chain) was found many times. Its antigen is undetermined. The same CDR3 also results from other DNA sequences found in this sample. Germline V gene data show CDR1 as SGDLS and CDR2 as YYNGEE. The CDR3 runs 16 residues. Trimming at V came to 1 base and at J to 3 bases, leaving 5 bases not matched to a gene. The data were taken from a study of shared clonotypes between healthy human individuals. Produced via immunoSEQ multiplex PCR; TCRdb's table is partial and in-frame only. The sample includes about a million clones, about 75% seen only once; the top ten take around 1.4%. Study results and caveats: Lower generation probabilities were found for non-shared clonotypes than for those shared by all four donors.

Sequenced input: memory CD4+ T cells sorted from blood. As to subset: CD45RA-negative fraction. The TCR comes from a man between 18 and 35 years old in good health. The chain has TRBV9 and TRBJ2-3; TRBD2 aligns across 10 bases. For the CDR3, the DNA is TGTGCCAGCAGCGTAAGCGGGGGGGAAGGGACAGATACGCAGTATTTT. Amino acids: CASSVSGGEGTDTQYF.